The entry that follows covers one T cell receptor (beta chain) sequence. The record originates from a study of blood T cell repertoires in COVID-19. Study at large: Sites across the United States, Italy and Spain contributed samples from acute and convalescent COVID-19. T cells, B-cell-depleted T cells, or PBMCs supplied cDNA or gDNA.

CDR3 length: 15 amino acids. V lost 4 bases and J lost 4; bases outside the gene matches: 4. Germline assignment: CDR1 MNHNY and CDR2 SVGAGI (reference sequence). Per the original data handling: Reference gene primer amplification yielded estimated nucleated cell counts. Libraries were prepared by immunoSEQ multiplex PCR; TCRdb keeps only in-frame clonotypes and omits some of them. V, J and clone size are taken as reported in that table, and D and trimming were inferred from the DNA itself. The profile shows fewer than 40,000 clones, roughly 84% of them singletons. Material for sequencing was peripheral blood. This TCR was recovered from a man in his 70s with active COVID-19. J is TRBJ2-2 and V is TRBV6-6; 9 positions match TRBD2. The CDR3, as DNA: TGTGCCAGCAGTTCAGGACTAGCGAGCACCGGGGAGCTGTTTTTT. It codes for CASSSGLASTGELFF.